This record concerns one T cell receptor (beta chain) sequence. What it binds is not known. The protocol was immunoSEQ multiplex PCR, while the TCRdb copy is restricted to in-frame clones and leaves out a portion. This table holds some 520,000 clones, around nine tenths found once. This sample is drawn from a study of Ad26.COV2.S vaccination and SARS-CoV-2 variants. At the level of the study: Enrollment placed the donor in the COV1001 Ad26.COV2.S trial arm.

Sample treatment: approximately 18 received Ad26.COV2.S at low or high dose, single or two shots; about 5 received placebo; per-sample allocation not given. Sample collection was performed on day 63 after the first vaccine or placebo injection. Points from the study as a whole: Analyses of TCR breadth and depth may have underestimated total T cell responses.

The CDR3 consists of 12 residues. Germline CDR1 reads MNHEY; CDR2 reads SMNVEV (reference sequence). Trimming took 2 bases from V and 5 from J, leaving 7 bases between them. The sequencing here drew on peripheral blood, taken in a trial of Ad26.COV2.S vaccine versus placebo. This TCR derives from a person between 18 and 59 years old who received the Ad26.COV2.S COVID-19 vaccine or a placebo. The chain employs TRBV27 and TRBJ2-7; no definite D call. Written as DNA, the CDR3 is TGTGCCAGCAGTTTACCTTTGGACGAGCAGTACTTC. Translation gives CASSLPLDEQYF.